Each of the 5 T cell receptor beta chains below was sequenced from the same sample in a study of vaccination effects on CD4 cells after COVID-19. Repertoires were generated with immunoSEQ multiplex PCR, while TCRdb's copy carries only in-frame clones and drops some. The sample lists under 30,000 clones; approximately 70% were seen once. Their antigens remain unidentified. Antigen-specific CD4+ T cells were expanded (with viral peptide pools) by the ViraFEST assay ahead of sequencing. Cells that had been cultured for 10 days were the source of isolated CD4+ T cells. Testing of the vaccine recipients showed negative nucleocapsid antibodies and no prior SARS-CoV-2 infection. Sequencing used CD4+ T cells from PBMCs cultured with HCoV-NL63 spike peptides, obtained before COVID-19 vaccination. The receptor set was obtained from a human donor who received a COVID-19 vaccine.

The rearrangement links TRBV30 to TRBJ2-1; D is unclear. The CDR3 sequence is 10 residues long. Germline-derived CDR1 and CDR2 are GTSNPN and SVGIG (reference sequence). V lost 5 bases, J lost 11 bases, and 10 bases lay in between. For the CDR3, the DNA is TGTGCCTGGTCGGATGGGAAGCAGTTCTTC. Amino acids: CAWSDGKQFF.

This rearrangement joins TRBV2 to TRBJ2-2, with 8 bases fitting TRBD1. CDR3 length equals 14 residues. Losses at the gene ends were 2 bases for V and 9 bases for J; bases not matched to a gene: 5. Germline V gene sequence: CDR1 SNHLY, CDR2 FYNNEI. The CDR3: CASSEPGGSRELFF. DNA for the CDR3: TGTGCCAGCAGTGAACCAGGGGGCTCCCGGGAGCTGTTTTTT.

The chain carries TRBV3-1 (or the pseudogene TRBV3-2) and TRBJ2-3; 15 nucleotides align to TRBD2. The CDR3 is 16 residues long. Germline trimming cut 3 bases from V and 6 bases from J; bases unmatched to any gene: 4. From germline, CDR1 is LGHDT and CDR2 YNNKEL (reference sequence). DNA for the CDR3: TGTGCCAGCAGCCACGCCGGGACTAGCGGGAGGGATACGCAGTATTTT. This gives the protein CASSHAGTSGRDTQYF.

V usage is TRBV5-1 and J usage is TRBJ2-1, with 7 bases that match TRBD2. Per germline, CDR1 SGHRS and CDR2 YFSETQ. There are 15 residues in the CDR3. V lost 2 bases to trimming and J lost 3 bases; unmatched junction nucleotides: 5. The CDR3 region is CASSLSSGGYNEQFF. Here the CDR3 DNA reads TGCGCCAGCAGCTTATCTAGCGGAGGCTACAATGAGCAGTTCTTC.

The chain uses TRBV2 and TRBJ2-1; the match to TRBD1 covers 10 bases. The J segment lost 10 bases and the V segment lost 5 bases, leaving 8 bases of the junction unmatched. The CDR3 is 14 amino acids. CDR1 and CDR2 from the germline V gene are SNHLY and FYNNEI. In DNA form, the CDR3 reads TGTGCCAGCAGTTTGGGGACAGGGGTCAGCGAGCAGTTCTTC. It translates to CASSLGTGVSEQFF.